This T cell receptor (beta chain) was recorded in a study of T cells in Graves' hyperthyroidism and ophthalmopathy. Regarding this clonotype: A much larger clone differs by one base, so this may be a read error.

Diagnosis rested on symptoms, serum thyroxine and TRAb, thyroid ultrasound, and orbital computed tomography. There were TCR beta CDR3 regions amplified from RNA transcripts. Primed by the HTBI set, a first-round RT-PCR was run on the TCR CDR3. In TCRdb, the multiplex PCR reads were re-called with MiXCR into one record per CDR3 protein. The top ten clones hold 5.8% of a sample with approximately 620,000 distinct CDR3 sequences, around 14% of them seen once. CDR3 length: 14 amino acids. CDR1 KGHSH and CDR2 LQKENI come from the germline V gene. Material for sequencing was blood. The chain uses TRBV18 and TRBJ1-1, with 7 bases aligning to TRBD1. This TCR was recovered from a woman under 40 with Graves' hyperthyroidism that later progressed to Graves' ophthalmopathy. The DNA of the CDR3 is TGTGCCTGCTCACCTTGGACAGGCAACCTGGAGGCTTTCTTT. It is translated as CACSPWTGNLEAFF.